The 31 T cell receptor beta chains reported below all come from one sample, sequenced in a study of CXCR3-negative and CXCR3-positive naive CD8 T cells (dated by TCRdb to the late 2010s). Results and caveats for the whole study, not just this receptor: Compared with CXCR3-negative naive cells, CXCR3-positive naive cells had TRB CDR3s with higher hydrophobicity (lower Kidera factor 4), lower energy, and higher strength and volume indices.

The antigens these receptors bind are not known. Sequencing relied on a NextSeq 550. The Human TCR Profiling Kit (MiLaboratory) was used to make UMI-labeled 5' RACE TRB cDNA libraries. TCRdb reprocessed the reads, so every CDR3 protein sequence counts as one entry and DNA is not shown. This sample's records show roughly 110,000 distinct CDR3 sequences. The ten largest clonotypes hold 0.36% of the sample. Material: naive CXCR3+ CD8+ T cells from blood. The cell subset or site label here, explained by the study, means: CD45RO-CCR7+CD27+CD95- naive CD8+ T cells expressing CXCR3 (TNR3+). The receptors were gathered from a human donor in good health. Some clones in this sample may be carry-over from other donors' samples.

This chain joins TRBV7-6 and TRBJ2-7; the D call of TRBD2 rests on TCRdb alone, since no DNA is present to check it. Germline V gene data show CDR1 as SGHVS and CDR2 as FNYEAQ. The CDR3 is 17 amino acids. The CDR3 loop reads CASSLGWSSGDPYEQYF.

The chain carries TRBV20-1 and TRBJ1-1; the TCRdb call, TRBD1, lacks DNA for checking. The CDR3 runs to 14 residues. CDR1 and CDR2 (germline): DFQATT, SNEGSKA (reference sequence). CDR3 sequence reads: CSARGVRAATEAFF.

This CDR3 reads CASSDTSGGTLNEQFF. The chain joins TRBV25-1 to TRBJ2-1; TCRdb's D call of TRBD2 is untestable without DNA. Germline V gene data show CDR1 as MGHDK and CDR2 as SYGVNS. This CDR3 is 16 amino acids long.

This rearrangement joins TRBV7-9 to TRBJ2-5; checking the TCRdb D call of TRBD1 is not possible without DNA. In germline, CDR1 is SEHNR, CDR2 FQNEAQ (reference sequence). The CDR3 runs 13 residues. The chain's CDR3 is CASSPPPTETQYF.

This sequence joins TRBV21-1 and TRBJ2-2; no DNA is available, so the TRBD2 call from TCRdb remains unchecked. TRBV21-1 is termed a pseudogene. CDR3 length: 15 residues. CDR3 loop: CAKKVEAADTGELFF.

V usage is TRBV5-1 and J usage is TRBJ1-4. Germline V gene lookup returns CDR1 SGHRS and CDR2 YFSETQ. CDR3 size: 16 residues. CDR3 in amino acids: CASRFVAVVTNEKLFF.

This chain joins TRBV29-1 and TRBJ1-2; TCRdb's assignment of TRBD1 cannot be checked, as there is no DNA. The germline V gene encodes CDR1 SQVTM and CDR2 ANQGSEA. The CDR3 loop spans 16 amino acids. The CDR3 loop is CSVHGQGENSNYGYTF.

The chain uses TRBV15 and TRBJ2-3; the D gene TCRdb calls, TRBD1, cannot be checked with no DNA. Germline V gene lookup returns CDR1 LNHNV and CDR2 YYDKDF (reference sequence). The length of the CDR3 is 15 residues. The CDR3 region is CATSRRDSQTDTQYF.

J is TRBJ2-1 and V is TRBV4-3; the D call of TRBD1 rests on TCRdb alone, since no DNA is present to check it. Germline V CDR1 and CDR2: LGHNA, YSLEER. This CDR3 is 16 amino acids long. CDR3 amino acids: CASSQEFRVPYNEQFF.

This chain links TRBV5-6 with TRBJ2-7; absent DNA, TCRdb's TRBD1 call cannot be checked. CDR1 SGHDT and CDR2 YYEEEE come from the germline V gene. This CDR3 spans 17 amino acids. The CDR3 sequence: CASSLIRAGPQKNEQYF.

V and J are TRBV6-5 and TRBJ2-7; the D gene TCRdb calls, TRBD1, cannot be checked with no DNA. Germline-derived CDR1 and CDR2 are MNHEY and SVGAGI. The CDR3 contains 18 residues. CDR3 loop: CASSHQGQGSFVSYEQYF.

The genes are TRBV10-1 and TRBJ2-7; TCRdb's D call of TRBD2 is untestable without DNA. Germline V gene sequence: CDR1 WNHNN, CDR2 SYGVQD (reference sequence). The CDR3 sequence is 15 residues long. This chain's CDR3 is CASSESLAGLDEQYF.

J is TRBJ2-5 and V is TRBV7-9. Germline loops: CDR1 SEHNR, CDR2 FQNEAQ (reference sequence). The CDR3 has 13 residues. The CDR3 spells CASSSRGFETQYF.

The gene calls are TRBV10-3 and TRBJ2-7; TCRdb's D gene call, TRBD1, goes unchecked for lack of DNA. The length of the CDR3 is 16 residues. Germline CDR1 and CDR2: ENHRY and SYGVKD. CDR3 residues: CAISESETVSSYEQYF.

The V and J genes are TRBV28 and TRBJ2-3; without DNA, the TCRdb call of TRBD1 cannot be checked. This CDR3 contains 13 residues. Germline V gene sequence: CDR1 MDHEN, CDR2 SYDVKM. This CDR3 is CASSPGNTDTQYF.

The chain combines TRBV5-1 with TRBJ2-7; TCRdb designates TRBD1, a call that cannot be tested without DNA. The CDR3 is made up of 13 amino acids. The germline V gene encodes CDR1 SGHRS and CDR2 YFSETQ. CDR3 sequence reads: CASGTDNSYEQYF. The full variable domain, completed using reference TRBV5-1 and TRBJ2-7, is KAGVTQTPRYLIKTRGQQVTLSCSPISGHRSVSWYQQTPGQGLQFLFEYFSETQRNKGNFPGRFSGRQFSNSRSEMNVSTLELGDSALYLCASGTDNSYEQYFGPGTRLTVT.

This chain connects TRBV6-5 to TRBJ2-7. The CDR3 loop spans 16 amino acids. The V gene's germline CDR1 is MNHEY and CDR2 SVGAGI. The CDR3 loop reads CASSYSFRRTSYEQYF.

CDR3 residues: CSVEHSYGYTF. The chain recombines TRBV29-1 with TRBJ1-2. Germline CDR1 reads SQVTM; CDR2 reads ANQGSEA. The CDR3 covers 11 residues.

The rearrangement joins TRBV5-1 to TRBJ2-1. Germline values: CDR1 SGHRS, CDR2 YFSETQ. There are 13 residues in the CDR3. The CDR3 protein is CASSFRSGYEQFF.

The chain carries TRBV5-1 and TRBJ2-1. CDR3 length equals 14 residues. Germline V gene sequence: CDR1 SGHRS, CDR2 YFSETQ. The CDR3 sequence is CASSLASPYNEQFF.

The rearrangement uses TRBV7-6 and TRBJ2-6; as DNA is missing, the TRBD2 call by TCRdb cannot be tested. The CDR3 totals 20 residues. Germline assignment: CDR1 SGHVS and CDR2 FNYEAQ. CDR3 in amino acids: CASSLDGGWQPISGANVLTF.

This chain joins TRBV3-1 and TRBJ2-1. Germline V gene data show CDR1 as LGHDT and CDR2 as YNNKEL (reference sequence). The CDR3 consists of 12 residues. The CDR3 sequence: CASSQDGVSQFF.

J is TRBJ2-1 and V is TRBV5-5; TCRdb reports TRBD2, a call that lacks DNA to check it against. The CDR3 totals 15 residues. The germline CDR1 and CDR2 sequences are SGHKS and YYEKEE (reference sequence). The chain's CDR3 is CASTWTSGSSEEQFF.

The V and J genes are TRBV7-9 and TRBJ2-4; TCRdb indicates TRBD2, and absent DNA this call remains unverified. Germline assignment: CDR1 SEHNR and CDR2 FQNEAQ (reference sequence). This CDR3 is 16 amino acids long. CDR3 residues: CASSTTRQGPRPIQYF.

The chain couples TRBV12-3 or TRBV12-4 to TRBJ1-5; the D call of TRBD1 rests on TCRdb alone, since no DNA is present to check it. The CDR3 is 18 amino acids. The CDR3 spells CASSSIYGQVKGGQPQHF.

The V gene is TRBV7-9, the J gene TRBJ1-1; the TCRdb D gene call, TRBD1, has no DNA to confirm it. In germline, CDR1 is SEHNR, CDR2 FQNEAQ (reference sequence). CDR3 length: 14 residues. Here the CDR3 reads CASSYEGAYTEAFF.

The CDR3 is CASAPGKGRGIRGYEQYF. The chain uses TRBV27 and TRBJ2-7; the D gene TCRdb calls, TRBD1, cannot be checked with no DNA. This CDR3 contains 18 residues. Germline values: CDR1 MNHEY, CDR2 SMNVEV (reference sequence).

The chain couples TRBV9 to TRBJ2-1. The germline CDR1 and CDR2 sequences are SGDLS and YYNGEE. The CDR3 runs to 15 residues. The CDR3 region is CASSVGASPYNEQFF.

The chain combines TRBV29-1 with TRBJ2-3; TCRdb reports TRBD2, a call that lacks DNA to check it against. Germline CDR1 and CDR2: SQVTM and ANQGSEA. This CDR3 is 17 amino acids long. CDR3: CSVEDDPAGESTDTQYF.

The rearrangement links TRBV25-1 to TRBJ2-7; lacking DNA, the TRBD1 call made by TCRdb goes unchecked. The CDR3 loop spans 16 amino acids. Germline V gene lookup returns CDR1 MGHDK and CDR2 SYGVNS. CDR3 protein: CASPRKGGGVSNEQYF.

The chain joins TRBV4-1 to TRBJ2-2; TCRdb picks TRBD2, but there is no DNA to check that call. In germline, CDR1 is MGHRA, CDR2 YSYEKL. This CDR3 comprises 15 residues. The CDR3 reads CASSQDGTTAGELFF.